One TCR beta chain is described in this entry. Its antigen is not known. The data are from a study of CD8 T cells in ankylosing spondylitis. Study results and caveats: Ankylosing spondylitis blood appeared to be characterized by a TCR beta motif of eight highly homologous variants.

Trimming removed 4 bases from V and 4 bases from J; junction bases left unmatched: 8. The CDR3 contains 16 residues. CDR1 is SGHDT and CDR2 is YYEEEE in the germline V gene. Quantitative molecular-barcoded 5'-RACE generated the TCR beta libraries. From the 5' RACE reads, TCRdb called clonotypes with MiXCR, one entry per CDR3 protein. The data hold almost 400,000 distinct CDR3 sequences, with about 22% observed a single time. Sequencing used blood, either unsorted or a sorted T cell fraction (not recorded which). This sequence was found in a male donor with ankylosing spondylitis. V and J are TRBV5-6 and TRBJ1-5; 10 nucleotides match TRBD1. CDR3 nucleotides: TGTGCCAGCAGCAGGGGGACAGGGGAGAAGAATCAGCCCCAGCATTTT. The encoded protein is CASSRGTGEKNQPQHF.